These T cell receptor beta chains were read from a single sample in a study of T-cell reconstitution after alpha-beta-depleted transplantation in children. TCRdb recomputed calls from the PCR reads with MiXCR, one row per CDR3 protein. The table records around 800,000 distinct CDR3 sequences, 15% to 20% of them present only once. The material was PBMCs, mostly from graft donor cells, obtained 360 days after TCRalphabeta/CD19-depleted stem cell transplant. Source of these receptors: a male patient aged 10-17 years who had a stem cell transplant for acute lymphoblastic leukemia, so the T cells may come from the graft donor. Both conserved end residues are part of each CDR3. The D gene is left open where the match is weak. Size is stated for part of the rows, as once, few or many counts, or as a class when the clone is expanded.

few	TRBJ2-1	TRBD2	TRBV6-1	TGTGCCAGCAGTACCGTAGCGGGAGGCAACAATGAGCAGTTCTTC	CASSTVAGGNNEQFF
NA	TRBJ2-3	NA	TRBV12-3/TRBV12-4	TGTGCCAGCAGTGCGACTGGGCCTTTGGATACGCAGTATTTT	CASSATGPLDTQYF
many	TRBJ2-7	TRBD2	TRBV28	TGTGCCAGCAGTGCAGTCGTCATAGCGGGACACCACGAGCAGTACTTC	CASSAVVIAGHHEQYF
NA	TRBJ2-7	TRBD1	TRBV20-1	TGCAGTGCCGCCGGCAGGCTGGGACAGGGATCCTACGAGCAGTACTTC	CSAAGRLGQGSYEQYF
NA	TRBJ2-3	TRBD2	TRBV7-8	TGTGCCAGCAGCTTAGTCGCGGGAGGGCCTGGTGGCACAGATACGCAGTATTTT	CASSLVAGGPGGTDTQYF
few	TRBJ1-1	NA	TRBV25-1	TGTGCCAGCAGTGAATGGGGCCAGAACACTGAAGCTTTCTTT	CASSEWGQNTEAFF
few	TRBJ1-5	NA	TRBV20-1	TGCAGTGCTAATACGGTTCCTAGCAATCAGCCCCAGCATTTT	CSANTVPSNQPQHF
NA	TRBJ2-1	NA	TRBV29-1	TGCAGCGTTACGAATGTGAATGAGCAGTTCTTC	CSVTNVNEQFF
NA	TRBJ2-1	NA	TRBV7-9	TGTGCCAGCGGCTTGGGGGGCGCGTTCTACAATGAGCAGTTCTTC	CASGLGGAFYNEQFF
many	TRBJ2-7	NA	TRBV20-1	TGCAGTGCTGCCAGCCCCCCGAGGTACAGGAACGAGCAGTACTTC	CSAASPPRYRNEQYF
NA	TRBJ2-1	NA	TRBV5-1	TGCGCCAGCAGCATGGTCCCTTCTAGCTCCTACAATGAGCAGTTCTTC	CASSMVPSSSYNEQFF
NA	TRBJ2-3	NA	TRBV24-1	TGTGCCACCAGTGATTCGTCCCCGGGAATATCCACAGATACGCAGTATTTT	CATSDSSPGISTDTQYF
few	TRBJ1-4	NA	TRBV20-1	TGCAGTGCTAGAGATTCGAGGGCCTTTGGTGGACTGTTTTTT	CSARDSRAFGGLFF
few	TRBJ2-1	TRBD1	TRBV20-1	TGCAGTGTGACAGGGTGGGGGAATGAGCAGTTCTTC	CSVTGWGNEQFF
few	TRBJ2-7	TRBD1	TRBV9	TGTGCCATTATTGGGGACAGACGCGTAGACTACGAGCAGTACTTC	CAIIGDRRVDYEQYF
many	TRBJ2-1	NA	TRBV6-8	TGTGCCAGCAGTTACGCTCTACAGGAGAAGAGCTCCTACAATGAGCAGTTCTTC	CASSYALQEKSSYNEQFF
few	TRBJ2-7	NA	TRBV7-6	TGTGCCAGCAGCTTGTATCCGGGTTCCTACGAGCAGTACTTC	CASSLYPGSYEQYF
NA	TRBJ2-7	TRBD1	TRBV12-3/TRBV12-4	TGTGCCAGCAGGCCCCTGGACGGGACAGGAACCTACGAGCAGTACTTC	CASRPLDGTGTYEQYF
once	TRBJ2-4	TRBD1	TRBV9	TGTGCCAGCAGCTCAGCCGGGACAGGGGTAAACATTCAGTACTTC	CASSSAGTGVNIQYF
NA	TRBJ1-2	NA	TRBV20-1	TGCAGTGCCCATAACTATGGCTACACCTTC	CSAHNYGYTF
NA	TRBJ1-3	NA	TRBV7-2	TGTGCCAGCAGCTTACAGCTCCCGGGCGGAAACACCATATATTTT	CASSLQLPGGNTIYF
few	TRBJ2-3	NA	TRBV20-1	TGCAGTGTCAGTGTGCCAGATACGCAGTATTTT	CSVSVPDTQYF
NA	TRBJ2-5	NA	TRBV20-1	TGCAGTGCTAGAACCCGGGAGACCCAGTACTTC	CSARTRETQYF
few	TRBJ2-7	NA	TRBV5-1	TGCGCCAGCAGCAGGGCCGGGGGCGAGGGCTACGAGCAGTACTTC	CASSRAGGEGYEQYF
few	TRBJ2-3	NA	TRBV4-1	TGCGCCAGCAGCCAATTGGGTAGAGGGGAGGATACGCAGTATTTT	CASSQLGRGEDTQYF
NA	TRBJ2-1	NA	TRBV18	TGTGCCATACATGAGCAGTTCTTC	CAIHEQFF
NA	TRBJ2-4	NA	TRBV12-3/TRBV12-4	TGTGCCAGCAGTCTAAGGGCGGTGGAAGGGATTCAGTACTTC	CASSLRAVEGIQYF
many	TRBJ2-3	TRBD1	TRBV11-3	TGTGCCAGCAGCCGAACGGCCGGACAGGGATGGTCAGATACGCAGTATTTT	CASSRTAGQGWSDTQYF
NA	TRBJ2-7	NA	TRBV5-1	TGCGCCAGCAGACCATCCGGGACCGTATACGAGCAGTACTTC	CASRPSGTVYEQYF
few	TRBJ2-5	NA	TRBV7-2	TGTGCCAGCAGCCTTTTAATAGCGGCTCGGGAGACCCAGTACTTC	CASSLLIAARETQYF
many	TRBJ2-2	TRBD1	TRBV7-6	TGTGCCAGCAGCTTAGGGGACAGGGTATACGGGGAGCTGTTTTTT	CASSLGDRVYGELFF
few	TRBJ2-1	TRBD1	TRBV25-1	TGTGCCAGCAGTGACCTCGTTGTACAGGGGCCCTACTACAATGAGCAGTTCTTC	CASSDLVVQGPYYNEQFF
NA	TRBJ2-7	NA	TRBV11-1	TGTGCCAGCAGCCCCCCCGGAGGGGGAGGGTACTTC	CASSPPGGGGYF